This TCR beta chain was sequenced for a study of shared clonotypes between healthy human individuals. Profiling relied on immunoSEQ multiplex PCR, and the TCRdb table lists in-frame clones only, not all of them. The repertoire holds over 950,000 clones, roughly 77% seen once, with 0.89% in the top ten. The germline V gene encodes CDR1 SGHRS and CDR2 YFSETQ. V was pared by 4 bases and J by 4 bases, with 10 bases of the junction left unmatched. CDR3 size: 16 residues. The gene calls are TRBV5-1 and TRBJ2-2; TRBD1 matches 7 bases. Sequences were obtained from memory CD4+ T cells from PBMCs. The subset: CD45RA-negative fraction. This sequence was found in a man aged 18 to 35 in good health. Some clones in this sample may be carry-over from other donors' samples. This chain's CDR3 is CASSRQGQLSTGELFF. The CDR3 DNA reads TGCGCCAGCAGCCGCCAGGGACAGCTTTCCACCGGGGAGCTGTTTTTT.